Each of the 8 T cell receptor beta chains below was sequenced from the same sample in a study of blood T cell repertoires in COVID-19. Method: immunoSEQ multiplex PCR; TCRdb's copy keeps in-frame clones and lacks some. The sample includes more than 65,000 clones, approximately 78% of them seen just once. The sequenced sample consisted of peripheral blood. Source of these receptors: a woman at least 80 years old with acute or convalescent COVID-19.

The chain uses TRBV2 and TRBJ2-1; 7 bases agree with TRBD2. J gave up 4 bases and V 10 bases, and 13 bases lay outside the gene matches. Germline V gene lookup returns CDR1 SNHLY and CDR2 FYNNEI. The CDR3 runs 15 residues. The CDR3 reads CATKSGSGVYNEQFF. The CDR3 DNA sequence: TGTGCCACCAAGTCTGGCAGCGGGGTTTACAATGAGCAGTTCTTC.

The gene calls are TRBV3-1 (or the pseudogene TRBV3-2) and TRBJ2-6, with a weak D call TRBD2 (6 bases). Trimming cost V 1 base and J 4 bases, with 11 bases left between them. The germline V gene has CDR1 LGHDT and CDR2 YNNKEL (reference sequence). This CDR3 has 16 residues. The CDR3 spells CASSQGGRRGANVLTF. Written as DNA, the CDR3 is TGTGCCAGCAGCCAAGGTGGGAGGAGAGGGGCCAACGTCCTGACTTTC.

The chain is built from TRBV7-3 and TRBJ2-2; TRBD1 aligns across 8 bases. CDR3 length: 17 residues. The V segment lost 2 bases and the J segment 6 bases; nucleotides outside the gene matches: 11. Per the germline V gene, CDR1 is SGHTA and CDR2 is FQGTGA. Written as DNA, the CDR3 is TGTGCCAGCAGCTTAGGGGCGGGCAGGGGGCGCGCCGGGGAGCTGTTTTTT. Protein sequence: CASSLGAGRGRAGELFF.

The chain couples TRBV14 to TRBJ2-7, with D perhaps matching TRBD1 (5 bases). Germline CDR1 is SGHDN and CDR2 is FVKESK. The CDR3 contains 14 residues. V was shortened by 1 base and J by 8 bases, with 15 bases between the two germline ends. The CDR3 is CASSQVRDPPQQYF. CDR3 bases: TGTGCCAGCAGCCAAGTCAGGGATCCACCGCAGCAGTACTTC.

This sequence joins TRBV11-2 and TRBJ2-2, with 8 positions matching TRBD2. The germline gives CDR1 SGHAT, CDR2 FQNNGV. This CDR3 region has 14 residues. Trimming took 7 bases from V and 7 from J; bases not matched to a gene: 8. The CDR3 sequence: CASIPGGPVGELFF. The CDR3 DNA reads TGTGCCAGCATCCCGGGGGGGCCTGTCGGGGAGCTGTTTTTT. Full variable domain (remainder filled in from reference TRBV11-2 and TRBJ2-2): EAGVAQSPRYKIIEKRQSVAFWCNPISGHATLYWYQQILGQGPKLLIQFQNNGVVDDSQLPKDRFSAERLKGVDSTLKIQPAKLEDSAVYLCASIPGGPVGELFFGEGSRLTVL.

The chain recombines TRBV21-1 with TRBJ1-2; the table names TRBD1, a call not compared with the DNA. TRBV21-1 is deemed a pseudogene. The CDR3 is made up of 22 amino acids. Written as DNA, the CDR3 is TGTGCCAGCAGCAAAGAAGGAGTGCCGGGACAGGGCCCTTCAAAGGTCAACTATGGCTACACCTTC. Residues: CASSKEGVPGQGPSKVNYGYTF.

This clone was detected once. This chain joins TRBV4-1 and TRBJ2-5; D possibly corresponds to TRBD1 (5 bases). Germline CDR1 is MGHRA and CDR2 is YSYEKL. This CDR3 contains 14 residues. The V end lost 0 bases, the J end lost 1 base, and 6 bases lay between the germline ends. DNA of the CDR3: TGCGCCAGCAGCCAAGACCAGGGCCAAGAGACCCAGTACTTC. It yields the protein CASSQDQGQETQYF.

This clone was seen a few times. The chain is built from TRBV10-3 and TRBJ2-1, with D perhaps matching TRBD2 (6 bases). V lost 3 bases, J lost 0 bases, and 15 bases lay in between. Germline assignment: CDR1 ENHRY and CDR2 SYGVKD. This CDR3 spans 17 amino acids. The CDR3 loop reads CAISESGSGSSYNEQFF. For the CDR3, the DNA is TGTGCCATCAGTGAATCGGGTAGCGGTAGCTCCTACAATGAGCAGTTCTTC.